The 13 T cell receptor beta chains presented below share a single source sample, sequenced in a study of CD4 T cells in relation to SARS-CoV-2 and coronaviruses. No antigen is known for these receptors. Generated by immunoSEQ multiplex PCR, the TCRdb table keeps only in-frame clones and is missing some. The sample lists around 31,000 clones; about two thirds were seen once. Before the COVID-19 pandemic, during about 2011-2019, CD4+ T cells were taken from unexposed donors. After about 11 days of culture, CD4+ T cells were isolated. Sequencing was done on a sample of CD4+ T cells from PBMCs, cultured in vitro. The receptors stem from a human donor in good health.

V gene TRBV4-3 combines with J gene TRBJ1-3; possible D gene TRBD1, 5 bases. Germline V CDR1 and CDR2: LGHNA, YSLEER. Trimming removed 0 bases at V and 4 bases at J, with 10 bases between. The CDR3 length is 15 residues. CDR3 protein: CASSQEWTRGNTIYF. For the CDR3, the DNA is TGCGCCAGCAGCCAAGAATGGACACGGGGAAACACCATATATTTT.

The chain is built from TRBV19 and TRBJ2-1; D remains unclear. The CDR3 totals 16 residues. Between the trimmed V and J ends, which lost 0 bases and 4 bases, there was a span of 13 bases. Germline V CDR1 and CDR2: LNHDA, SQIVND (reference sequence). The CDR3: CASSIDLRPGYNEQFF. As DNA, the CDR3 is TGTGCCAGTAGTATAGATTTGAGGCCTGGTTACAATGAGCAGTTCTTC.

This chain uses TRBV15 with TRBJ1-3; 9 positions match TRBD1. With 2 bases clipped from V and 0 bases from J, the junction kept 5 bases outside the gene matches. The CDR3 consists of 17 residues. CDR1 and CDR2 from the germline V gene are LNHNV and YYDKDF (reference sequence). The CDR3 loop is CATSRPGQGFSGNTIYF. CDR3 nucleotide sequence: TGTGCCACCAGCAGACCCGGACAGGGGTTCTCTGGAAACACCATATATTTT.

This clone came up a few times. The genes are TRBV10-1 and TRBJ1-2; D perhaps matches TRBD1 (5 bases). Per the germline V gene, CDR1 is WNHNN and CDR2 is SYGVQD (reference sequence). Trimming left V 4 bases short and J 2 bases short, with 11 bases between. The CDR3 totals 14 residues. The CDR3 sequence is CASSGLTANYGYTF. As DNA, the CDR3 is TGCGCCAGCAGTGGCCTGACAGCAAACTATGGCTACACCTTC.

The chain has TRBV6-5 and TRBJ1-2; D is unresolved. Germline V gives CDR1 MNHEY, CDR2 SVGAGI. Trimming took off 6 bases at V and 7 bases at J, with 15 bases between the two ends. The CDR3 runs to 13 residues. The CDR3 nucleotides read TGTGCCAGCAGCCGCGGGCAGAACGGTGGCTACACCTTC. Protein product: CASSRGQNGGYTF.

This chain's CDR3 is CASSLPLTGSNTEAFF. The CDR3 coding sequence is TGCGCCAGCAGCTTGCCCCTGACAGGGTCGAACACTGAAGCTTTCTTT. The rearrangement joins TRBV5-1 to TRBJ1-1; 7 bases align to TRBD1. The trim removed 1 base at V and 1 base at J, leaving 7 bases unmatched. The V gene's germline CDR1 is SGHRS and CDR2 YFSETQ. CDR3 length: 16 residues.

CDR3 sequence reads: CAISASETYNEQFF. CDR3 nucleotides: TGTGCCATCAGTGCTAGCGAGACCTACAATGAGCAGTTCTTC. The chain recombines TRBV10-3 with TRBJ2-1, with D possibly TRBD2 on 6 matching bases. CDR1 and CDR2 from the germline V gene are ENHRY and SYGVKD. CDR3 length: 14 residues. Between the trimmed V and J ends, which lost 4 bases and 2 bases, there was a span of 9 bases.

This clone was found once. CDR3 in amino acids: CSASGNYEQYF. The CDR3 DNA is TGCAGTGCTAGTGGAAACTACGAGCAGTACTTC. The chain carries TRBV20-1 and TRBJ2-7, with D hard to call. Germline V gene data show CDR1 as DFQATT and CDR2 as SNEGSKA (reference sequence). The CDR3 has 11 amino acids. Trimming left V 3 bases short and J 3 bases short, with 6 bases between.

The V call is TRBV3-1 (or the pseudogene TRBV3-2), the J call TRBJ2-3; D gene unclear. V gave up 3 bases and J gave up 6 bases, with 7 bases separating them. Germline V gene data show CDR1 as LGHDT and CDR2 as YNNKEL (reference sequence). This CDR3 spans 12 amino acids. CDR3 nucleotides: TGTGCCAGCAGCCATCTTGTGGATACGCAGTATTTT. It specifies CASSHLVDTQYF.

This rearrangement joins TRBV6-2 or TRBV6-3 to TRBJ1-5; 7 bases line up with TRBD1. V lost 4 bases to trimming and J lost 12 bases; unmatched junction nucleotides: 9. CDR1 and CDR2 from the germline V gene are MNHEY and SVGEGT. The CDR3 loop spans 13 amino acids. The CDR3 protein is CASSSVDRALQHF. Written as DNA, the CDR3 is TGTGCCAGCAGTTCTGTCGACAGGGCCCTCCAGCATTTT.

The chain joins TRBV13 to TRBJ2-5, with D perhaps TRBD1 (5 bases). The germline gives CDR1 PRHDT, CDR2 FYEKMQ (reference sequence). V shed 8 bases and J shed 5 bases, with 15 bases lying between them. The length of the CDR3 is 13 residues. CDR3 sequence reads: CASSEAGRETQYF. CDR3 DNA: TGTGCCAGCTCTGAGGCAGGGCGGGAGACCCAGTACTTC.

The chain uses TRBV27 and TRBJ2-3; 8 bases are shared with TRBD1. V lost 5 bases to trimming and J lost 3 bases; unmatched junction nucleotides: 7. This CDR3 is 15 amino acids long. Germline V gene lookup returns CDR1 MNHEY and CDR2 SMNVEV (reference sequence). CDR3 loop: CASSPTGQVTDTQYF. DNA of the CDR3: TGTGCCAGCAGTCCCACGGGACAGGTAACAGATACGCAGTATTTT.

The chain's CDR3 is CASTHYGREGINYGYTF. The CDR3, as DNA: TGCGCCAGCACGCACTACGGACGGGAGGGCATTAACTATGGCTACACCTTC. This chain uses TRBV5-1 with TRBJ1-2; D gene unclear. The CDR3 has 17 residues. Deletions cut 6 bases from V and 1 base from J, with 22 bases between. Looked up from germline, CDR1 is SGHRS and CDR2 is YFSETQ.